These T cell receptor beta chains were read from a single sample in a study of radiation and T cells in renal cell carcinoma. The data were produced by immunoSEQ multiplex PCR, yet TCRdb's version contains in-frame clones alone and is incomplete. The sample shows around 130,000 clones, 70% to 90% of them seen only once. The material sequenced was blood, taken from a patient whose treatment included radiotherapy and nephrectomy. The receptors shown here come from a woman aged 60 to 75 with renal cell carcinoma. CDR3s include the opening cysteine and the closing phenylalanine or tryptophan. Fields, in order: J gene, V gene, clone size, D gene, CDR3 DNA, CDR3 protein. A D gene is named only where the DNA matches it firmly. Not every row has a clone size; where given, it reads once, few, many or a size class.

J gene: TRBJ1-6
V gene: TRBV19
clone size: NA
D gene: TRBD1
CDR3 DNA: TGTGCCAGTAGTATAACAGGGGGAAGTTCACCCCTCCACTTT
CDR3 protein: CASSITGGSSPLHF

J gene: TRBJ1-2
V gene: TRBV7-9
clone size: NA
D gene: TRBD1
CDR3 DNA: TGTGCCAGCACCTTCCGGGACAGGGCTGGCTACACCTTC
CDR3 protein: CASTFRDRAGYTF

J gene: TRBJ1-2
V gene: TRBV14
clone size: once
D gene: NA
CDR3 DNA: TGTGCCAGCAGCCAAGATCTTAATACACCCTATGGCTACACCTTC
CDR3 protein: CASSQDLNTPYGYTF

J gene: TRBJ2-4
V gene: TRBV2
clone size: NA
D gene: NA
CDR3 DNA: TGTGCCAGCGCCCCGGGAATACAGTTGGGAGCCAAAAACATTCAGTACTTC
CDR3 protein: CASAPGIQLGAKNIQYF

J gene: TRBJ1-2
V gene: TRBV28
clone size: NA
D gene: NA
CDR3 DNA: TGTGCCAGCAGTCCTTCGGGACGGATCCTCTATGGCTACACCTTC
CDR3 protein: CASSPSGRILYGYTF

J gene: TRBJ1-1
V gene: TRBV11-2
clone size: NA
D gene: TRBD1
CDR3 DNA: TGTGCCAGCAGCTGGGGATTTTTGGGACAGGGGGTAGGAACTGAAGCTTTCTTT
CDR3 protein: CASSWGFLGQGVGTEAFF

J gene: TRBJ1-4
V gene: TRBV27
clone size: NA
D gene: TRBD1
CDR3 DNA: TGTGCCAGCAGTTTCCCGGGACAGGGCCAAAAACTGTTTTTT
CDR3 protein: CASSFPGQGQKLFF

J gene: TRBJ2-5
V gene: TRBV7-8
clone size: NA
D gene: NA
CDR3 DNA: TGTGCCAGCAGCCAGGGAGCGGAGACCCAGTACTTC
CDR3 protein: CASSQGAETQYF

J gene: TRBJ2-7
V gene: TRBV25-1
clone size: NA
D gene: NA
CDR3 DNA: TGTGCCAGCAAGAGAAACTACGAGCAGTACTTC
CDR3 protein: CASKRNYEQYF

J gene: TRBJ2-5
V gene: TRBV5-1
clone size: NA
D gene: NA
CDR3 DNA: TGCGCCAGCAGCCTGGAGGTGAAGACCCAGTACTTC
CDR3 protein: CASSLEVKTQYF

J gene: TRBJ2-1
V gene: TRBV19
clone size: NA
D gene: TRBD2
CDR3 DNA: TGTGCCAGTAGTCCGGCTAGCGGGGGAGAGCAGTTCTTC
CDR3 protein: CASSPASGGEQFF

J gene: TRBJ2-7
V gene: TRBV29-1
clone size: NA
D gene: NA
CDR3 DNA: TGCAGCGCTGCGACCAACTCCTACGAGCAGTACTTC
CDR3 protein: CSAATNSYEQYF

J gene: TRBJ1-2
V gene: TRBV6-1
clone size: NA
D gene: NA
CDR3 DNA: TGTGCCAGCAGTTACGATGGCTACACCTTC
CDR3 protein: CASSYDGYTF

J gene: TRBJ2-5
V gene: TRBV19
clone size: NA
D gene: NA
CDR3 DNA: TGTGCCAGTAGTATAAACTGGGCAGGACAAGAGACCCAGTACTTC
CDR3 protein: CASSINWAGQETQYF

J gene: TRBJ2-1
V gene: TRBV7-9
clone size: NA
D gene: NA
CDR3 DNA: TGTGCCAGCAGCTTAGGGTACAAGCCCTACAATGAGCAGTTCTTC
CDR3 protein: CASSLGYKPYNEQFF

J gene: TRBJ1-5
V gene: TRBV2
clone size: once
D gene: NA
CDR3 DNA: TGTGCCAGCACCTCACAGGATAGCAATCAGCCCCAGCATTTT
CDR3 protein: CASTSQDSNQPQHF

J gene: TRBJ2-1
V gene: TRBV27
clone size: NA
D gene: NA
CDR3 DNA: TGTGCCAGCAGCCGGTTTGAGGGGGAGCAGTTCTTC
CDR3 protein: CASSRFEGEQFF

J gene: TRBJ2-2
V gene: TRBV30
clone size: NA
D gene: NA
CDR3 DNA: TGTGCCTGGAGTGTACGTAGAGGGGGCACCGGGGAGCTGTTTTTT
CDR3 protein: CAWSVRRGGTGELFF

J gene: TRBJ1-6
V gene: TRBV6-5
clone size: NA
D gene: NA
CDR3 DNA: TGTGCCAGCAGTTACTCTGAGAGGGGCCCCCTCCACTTT
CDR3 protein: CASSYSERGPLHF

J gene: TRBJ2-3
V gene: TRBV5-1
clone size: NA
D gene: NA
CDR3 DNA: TGCGCCAGCAGCTTGCCGAGGGGTGACACAGATACGCAGTATTTT
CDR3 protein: CASSLPRGDTDTQYF

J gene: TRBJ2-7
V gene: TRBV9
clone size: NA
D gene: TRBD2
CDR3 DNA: TGTGCCAGCAGCCCCATGGGGGAGCGGGGGGACCCAAATCACTTC
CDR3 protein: CASSPMGERGDPNHF

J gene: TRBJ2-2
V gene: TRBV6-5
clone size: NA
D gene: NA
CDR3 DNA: TGTGCCAGCAGTTTTTTTTCCACCGGGGAGCTGTTTTTT
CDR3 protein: CASSFFSTGELFF

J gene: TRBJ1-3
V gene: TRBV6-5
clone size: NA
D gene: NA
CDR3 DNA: TGTGCCAGCAGTTATGGGCCGACTAGGGGAGGAAACACCATATATTTT
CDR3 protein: CASSYGPTRGGNTIYF

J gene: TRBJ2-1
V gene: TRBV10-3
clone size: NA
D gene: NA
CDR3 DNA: TGTGCCATCAAGACAAGCGGGCTCAATGAGCAGTTCTTC
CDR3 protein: CAIKTSGLNEQFF

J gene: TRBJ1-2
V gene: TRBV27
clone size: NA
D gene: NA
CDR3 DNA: TGTGCCAGCAGTTTTTCCCCGGGACCTTCCTATGGCTACACCTTC
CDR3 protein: CASSFSPGPSYGYTF

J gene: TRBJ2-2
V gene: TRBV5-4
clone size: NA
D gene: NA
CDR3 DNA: TGTGCCAGCAGCTTGAAGGCGGCACGGATCGCGAACACCGGGGAGCTGTTTTTT
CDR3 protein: CASSLKAARIANTGELFF

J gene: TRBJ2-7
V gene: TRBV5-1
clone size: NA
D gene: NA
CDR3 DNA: TGCGCCAGCAGCTTGGAGGGGCTAGCCGACTACGAGCAGTACTTC
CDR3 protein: CASSLEGLADYEQYF

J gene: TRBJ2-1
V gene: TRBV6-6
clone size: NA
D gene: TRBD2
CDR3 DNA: TGTGCCAGCAGTTACTCCCTAGCGGGAGGATACAATGAGCAGTTCTTC
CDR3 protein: CASSYSLAGGYNEQFF

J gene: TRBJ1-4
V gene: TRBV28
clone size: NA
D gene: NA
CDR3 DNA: TGTGCCAGCAGTCACGAGCTCACGTCCCGTAGGACTAATGAAAAACTGTTTTTT
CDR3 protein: CASSHELTSRRTNEKLFF

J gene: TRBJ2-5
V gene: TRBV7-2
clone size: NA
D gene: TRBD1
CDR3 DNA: TGTGCCAGCAGCTGGACAGGGAGAGAGACCCAGTACTTC
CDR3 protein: CASSWTGRETQYF

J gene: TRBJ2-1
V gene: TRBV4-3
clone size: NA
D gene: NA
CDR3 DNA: TGCGCCAGCAGCCAAGAATCAAACAGTTACAATGAGCAGTTCTTC
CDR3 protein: CASSQESNSYNEQFF

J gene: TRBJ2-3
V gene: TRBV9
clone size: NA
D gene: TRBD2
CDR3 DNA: TGTGCCAGCAGCGAGGACTCAGGACTAGCGGGGGGCACAGATACGCAGTATTTT
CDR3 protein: CASSEDSGLAGGTDTQYF

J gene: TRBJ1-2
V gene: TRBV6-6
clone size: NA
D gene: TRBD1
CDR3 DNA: TGTGCCAGCAGTAGCCCCGGGACAGGGGATGGCTACACCTTC
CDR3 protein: CASSSPGTGDGYTF

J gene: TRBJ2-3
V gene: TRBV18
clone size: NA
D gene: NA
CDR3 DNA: TGTGCCAGCTCACGGGGACCGGGTTCCAGTGGCACAGATACGCAGTATTTT
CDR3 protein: CASSRGPGSSGTDTQYF

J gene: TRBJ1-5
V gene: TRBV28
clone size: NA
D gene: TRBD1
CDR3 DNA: TGTGCCAGCAGTTTGGGACAGTACAATCAGCCCCAGCATTTT
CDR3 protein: CASSLGQYNQPQHF

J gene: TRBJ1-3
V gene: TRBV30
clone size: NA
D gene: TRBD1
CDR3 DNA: TGTGCCTGGGGGGACAGCGCTGGAAACACCATATATTTT
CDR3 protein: CAWGDSAGNTIYF

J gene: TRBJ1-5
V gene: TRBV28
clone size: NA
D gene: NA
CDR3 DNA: TGTGCCAGCAGTTTCCCCGATTATAGCAATCAGCCCCAGCATTTT
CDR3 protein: CASSFPDYSNQPQHF

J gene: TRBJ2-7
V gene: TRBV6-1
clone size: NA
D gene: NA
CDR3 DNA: TGTGCCAGCAGTGGTAACAGGTTCCCCTACGAGCAGTACTTC
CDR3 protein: CASSGNRFPYEQYF

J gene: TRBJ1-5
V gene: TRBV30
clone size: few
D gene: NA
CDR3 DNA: TGTGCCTGGAGTGTGGGGGAGGATCAGCCCCAGCATTTT
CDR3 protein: CAWSVGEDQPQHF

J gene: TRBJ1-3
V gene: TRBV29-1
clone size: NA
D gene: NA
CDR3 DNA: TGCAGCGTCGGGGGGAACGGTGGAAACACCATATATTTT
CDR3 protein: CSVGGNGGNTIYF

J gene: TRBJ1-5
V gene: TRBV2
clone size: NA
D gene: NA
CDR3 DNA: TGTGCCAGCAGTGGGGGTAATCAGCCCCAGCATTTT
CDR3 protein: CASSGGNQPQHF